This T cell receptor (beta chain) derives from a study of siplizumab effects on memory and regulatory T cells. Whole-study results and caveats: A significant reduction in alloreactive sequences traceable to unstimulated CD4+ memory cells was produced by siplizumab. Suppressive activity of Tregs proliferating in siplizumab cultures remained unconfirmed.

In its sample, this clone was seen once. The antigen is unknown. The CDR3 runs to 15 residues. Per germline, CDR1 MGHDK and CDR2 SYGVNS. V was pared by 5 bases and J by 1 base, with 12 bases between. Per sample, 90,000 to 100,000 TCR templates were assayed. Assay: immunoSEQ multiplex PCR; the TCRdb copy retains only in-frame clones and omits some. The data show about 87,000 clones, with 85% to 90% seen just once and about 15% held by the top ten. The sequence was collected from a human donor in good health. Sample: CD4+ T cells sorted from blood. The chain couples TRBV25-1 to TRBJ2-4; TRBD2 might be the D (5 bases). The CDR3 bases are TGTGCCAGCAGTCTATTTAGAGGGGCCAAAAACATTCAGTACTTC. It is translated as CASSLFRGAKNIQYF.